A single sample is the source of the 24 T cell receptor beta chains below, sequenced in a study of T cell responses to AZD1222 COVID-19 vaccine. This table comes from immunoSEQ multiplex PCR, and its TCRdb copy is limited to in-frame clones, with some not included. The data contain approximately 92,000 clones, about 85% of them seen just once; the ten biggest clones take up just under 3%. The input for sequencing was peripheral blood, taken on day 0 of AZD1222 vaccination. The source is an adult in good health.

The CDR3 reads CASRMTDNYGYTF. The CDR3 bases are TGTGCCAGCAGGATGACAGACAACTATGGCTACACCTTC. The V and J genes are TRBV6-1 and TRBJ1-2, with a tentative D call TRBD1 (5 bases). V shed 6 bases and J shed 2 bases, with 10 bases lying between them. Germline V gives CDR1 MNHNS, CDR2 SASEGT. The CDR3 spans 13 residues.

The chain joins TRBV9 to TRBJ2-1; a possible D gene is TRBD2 (7 bases). Trimming left V 1 base short and J 6 bases short, with 11 bases between. Per germline, CDR1 SGDLS and CDR2 YYNGEE. The CDR3 totals 14 residues. The CDR3 nucleotides read TGTGCCAGCAGCGTAAATGCGGGGGCCAATGAGCAGTTCTTC. Amino acids: CASSVNAGANEQFF.

This sequence joins TRBV24-1 and TRBJ2-1, with TRBD1 identical over 9 bases. Germline V lookup: CDR1 KGHDR, CDR2 SFDVKD. The CDR3 is made up of 15 amino acids. Losses at the gene ends were 1 base for V and 5 bases for J; bases not matched to a gene: 2. The CDR3 protein is CATSDLGTGNNEQFF. CDR3 DNA: TGTGCCACCAGTGATTTAGGGACAGGGAACAATGAGCAGTTCTTC.

The chain links TRBV7-3 to TRBJ2-1; TRBD2 aligns across 13 bases. V shed 8 bases, J shed 5 bases, and the junction held 0 bases outside the gene matches. The germline CDR1 and CDR2 sequences are SGHTA and FQGTGA. The CDR3 loop spans 13 amino acids. CDR3 nucleotides: TGTGCCAGCGGGACTAGCGGGAACAATGAGCAGTTCTTC. Amino acids: CASGTSGNNEQFF.

This clone came up once. V and J are TRBV2 and TRBJ2-3; TRBD2 agrees at 10 bases. Germline trimming cut 9 bases from V and 3 bases from J; bases unmatched to any gene: 9. The CDR3 length is 15 residues. Germline values: CDR1 SNHLY, CDR2 FYNNEI. The CDR3 region has the DNA TGTGCCAGGTTCGGGGCTAGCGGGGGAACAGATACGCAGTATTTT. This encodes CARFGASGGTDTQYF.

The genes are TRBV11-2 and TRBJ2-2, with D maybe TRBD1 (7 bases). V dropped 5 bases and J dropped 9 bases, with 16 bases sitting between them. This CDR3 is 14 amino acids long. The germline V gene has CDR1 SGHAT and CDR2 FQNNGV. The CDR3: CASSPGGQYRELFF. The CDR3 DNA reads TGTGCCAGCAGCCCAGGGGGGCAGTACCGGGAGCTGTTTTTT.

This chain uses TRBV19 with TRBJ1-2; a possible D gene is TRBD1 (5 bases). Looked up from germline, CDR1 is LNHDA and CDR2 is SQIVND (reference sequence). V lost 4 bases, J lost 0 bases, and 15 bases lay in between. The CDR3 has 16 residues. CDR3 amino acids: CASSRSPGRTNYGYTF. Here the CDR3 DNA reads TGTGCCAGTAGTAGGTCTCCGGGACGGACTAACTATGGCTACACCTTC.

The V call is TRBV7-2, the J call TRBJ1-2; D may be TRBD1 (6 bases). Per germline, CDR1 SGHTA and CDR2 FQGNSA. The CDR3 runs 17 residues. V was cut by 1 base and J by 5 bases, with 20 bases left in between. The CDR3 bases are TGTGCCAGCAGCTTAGAGGGGGTCCAGCCAGGGGAATATGGCTACACCTTC. Protein sequence: CASSLEGVQPGEYGYTF.

The chain combines TRBV5-6 with TRBJ2-5, with 9 positions matching TRBD2. With 2 bases clipped from V and 2 bases from J, the junction kept 7 bases outside the gene matches. Per germline, CDR1 SGHDT and CDR2 YYEEEE. The CDR3 loop spans 16 amino acids. The CDR3 loop is CASSFGLAGIQETQYF. In DNA form, the CDR3 reads TGTGCCAGCAGCTTCGGGCTAGCGGGGATTCAAGAGACCCAGTACTTC.

The chain has TRBV20-1 and TRBJ2-1; a possible D gene is TRBD2 (5 bases). The CDR3 covers 12 residues. Between the trimmed V and J ends, which lost 3 bases and 5 bases, there was a span of 8 bases. Germline loops: CDR1 DFQATT, CDR2 SNEGSKA (reference sequence). DNA for the CDR3: TGCAGTGCTAGTGAGACTAACAATGAGCAGTTCTTC. It codes for CSASETNNEQFF.

The chain recombines TRBV4-1 with TRBJ1-1; D may be TRBD1 (5 bases). Germline V lookup: CDR1 MGHRA, CDR2 YSYEKL. V was shortened by 0 bases and J by 11 bases, with 13 bases between the two germline ends. There are 13 residues in the CDR3. CDR3 amino acids: CASSQDLRGVAFF. CDR3 sequence (DNA): TGCGCCAGCAGCCAAGATCTTAGAGGGGTCGCTTTCTTT.

The chain recombines TRBV6-2 or TRBV6-3 with TRBJ2-3; 12 nucleotides match TRBD2. The CDR3 totals 15 residues. J was trimmed by 6 bases and V by 0 bases; bases with no gene match: 1. Germline V gene lookup returns CDR1 MNHEY and CDR2 SVGEGT. CDR3 region: CASSYSTSGRDTQYF. The CDR3 coding sequence is TGTGCCAGCAGTTACTCCACTAGCGGGAGGGATACGCAGTATTTT.

The count of this clone is one. V is TRBV19 and J is TRBJ1-1; the D gene is possibly TRBD1 (5 bases). This CDR3 is built from 13 residues. Trimming pared 7 bases from V and 4 bases from J, leaving 13 bases between. Germline lookup yields CDR1 LNHDA and CDR2 SQIVND (reference sequence). The CDR3 DNA reads TGTGCCAGTAACCGCGGGGGTGGCACTGAAGCTTTCTTT. Translation gives CASNRGGGTEAFF.

CDR3 coding DNA: TGTGCCAGCAGTGAAGAGGCAGGTCCCGGGGCCAACGTCCTGACTTTC. This sequence encodes CASSEEAGPGANVLTF. This chain links TRBV6-1 with TRBJ2-6, with D unresolved. V lost 1 base and J lost 4, with 11 bases in between. This CDR3 has 16 residues. Germline-derived CDR1 and CDR2 are MNHNS and SASEGT.

In its sample, this clone was seen a few times. The rearrangement uses TRBV14 and TRBJ2-7; D may be TRBD2 (5 bases). The germline V gene encodes CDR1 SGHDN and CDR2 FVKESK. The CDR3 consists of 14 residues. V gave up 1 base and J gave up 0 bases, with 7 bases separating them. The CDR3 loop reads CASSQVAGSYEQYF. The CDR3 region has the DNA TGTGCCAGCAGCCAAGTTGCGGGCTCCTACGAGCAGTACTTC.

The chain links TRBV21-1 to TRBJ1-1; the table's TRBD1 call for D was not verified on the DNA. TRBV21-1 is shown as a pseudogene. The CDR3 length is 15 residues. The CDR3 spells CASARGGTENTEAFF. DNA for the CDR3: TGTGCCAGCGCGAGGGGCGGGACAGAGAACACTGAAGCTTTCTTT.

The CDR3 loop is CASRPRTSGMYEQYV. CDR3 sequence (DNA): TGTGCCAGCAGACCTAGGACTAGCGGGATGTACGAGCAGTACGTC. J is TRBJ2-7 and V is TRBV6-2 or TRBV6-3; 12 nucleotides align to TRBD2. The CDR3 is made up of 15 amino acids. V gave up 6 bases and J gave up 4 bases; unmatched junction bases: 7. Germline CDR1 reads MNHEY; CDR2 reads SVGEGT.

The V and J genes are TRBV5-4 and TRBJ2-7; 8 bases agree with TRBD1. This CDR3 region has 15 residues. Germline CDR1 reads SGHNT; CDR2 reads YYREEE (reference sequence). The V gene end was trimmed by 3 bases and the J gene end by 7 bases; junction bases not matched to a gene: 12. The CDR3 is CASSSRTGLAREQYF. CDR3 coding DNA: TGTGCCAGCAGCTCTCGGACAGGGTTGGCGCGGGAGCAGTACTTC.

The DNA of the CDR3 is TGTGCCAGCAGCCAAGTAGACCACCACGAGCAGTACTTC. Translated, it gives CASSQVDHHEQYF. This chain uses TRBV3-1 (or the pseudogene TRBV3-2) with TRBJ2-7; D is undetermined. Germline assignment: CDR1 LGHDT and CDR2 YNNKEL (reference sequence). V gave up 1 base and J gave up 5 bases, with 9 bases separating them. The CDR3 runs to 13 residues.

The CDR3 here is CASSPDPRQGGEAFF. CDR3 coding DNA: TGTGCCAGCAGTCCCGACCCACGACAGGGTGGAGAAGCTTTCTTT. This chain joins TRBV6-5 and TRBJ1-1, with TRBD1 matching over 7 bases. CDR3 length equals 15 residues. CDR1 is MNHEY and CDR2 is SVGAGI in the germline V gene. V trimming: 5 bases; J trimming: 8 bases; junction bases outside the gene matches: 14.

CDR3: CASSLRIGDYEQYV. In DNA form, the CDR3 reads TGTGCCAGCAGTTTGAGGATAGGGGACTACGAGCAGTACGTC. V is TRBV27 and J is TRBJ2-7, with D possibly matching TRBD1 (5 bases). Germline V CDR1 and CDR2: MNHEY, SMNVEV (reference sequence). V was shortened by 3 bases and J by 3 bases, with 12 bases between the two germline ends. The CDR3 contains 14 residues.

The chain carries TRBV2 and TRBJ2-1; D might be TRBD2 (5 bases). The CDR3 is made up of 12 amino acids. Germline CDR1 is SNHLY and CDR2 is FYNNEI. V lost 5 bases to trimming and J lost 6 bases, with 8 bases between them. CDR3 sequence reads: CASSSRGNEQFF. DNA for the CDR3: TGTGCCAGCAGTTCTCGGGGCAATGAGCAGTTCTTC.

The chain carries TRBV19 and TRBJ1-1; D uncertain. Germline CDR1 reads LNHDA; CDR2 reads SQIVND (reference sequence). V lost 3 bases, J lost 1 base, and 12 bases lay in between. There are 15 residues in the CDR3. The CDR3 DNA reads TGTGCCAGTAGTATGGGGATTTGGGGGAACACTGAAGCTTTCTTT. This codes for CASSMGIWGNTEAFF.

The chain employs TRBV7-6 and TRBJ1-2, with a weak D call TRBD1 (5 bases). Germline V gives CDR1 SGHVS, CDR2 FNYEAQ. V was pared by 2 bases and J by 8 bases, with 12 bases between. The CDR3 is made up of 13 amino acids. The CDR3 region is CASSLSAGYGYTF. The CDR3 bases are TGTGCCAGCAGCTTAAGTGCAGGGTACGGCTACACCTTC.